This section outlines one T cell receptor (beta chain) sequence together with its context. The antigen this receptor binds is unknown. Base-call qualities are not available, and no considerably larger clone is one nucleotide away. Participants in the prospective study were aged roughly 18 to 100 years, lived in some 24 United States geographic areas, and enrolled through a virtual design. Cohort assignment in the prospective study relied on participant-reported clinical history from a screening survey and a study questionnaire. A participant counted as exposed if, within 2 weeks of entering the study, that participant had been in contact with someone who had a PCR-confirmed or clinician-diagnosed COVID-19 case. In the prospective study, whole blood, serum and a nasopharyngeal or oropharyngeal swab were collected from each participant by mobile phlebotomists. Additional blood draws and questionnaires over an approximately 2-month period could optionally be provided by prospective study participants. Blood samples from the prospective study were shipped frozen or at room temperature prior to DNA extraction.

Measured from the cysteine to the phenylalanine, the CDR3 is 15 residues long. The sequence is cut down to CDR3 DNA, 45 bases in frame from base 1. CDR1 and CDR2 are read off the germline V gene as SGHRS and YFSETQ. V drops 4 bases and J drops 1 base, leaving 12 bases in between. This record belongs to a study of blood T cell repertoires in COVID-19 (dated by TCRdb to the early 2020s). Broadly, across the study: Samples from collaborators originated in the United States, Italy and Spain and spanned both the acute and convalescent phases of COVID-19. The prospective study material was composed of cDNA or gDNA derived from T cells, B-cell-depleted T cells, or PBMCs. Deeply sampled blood TCRbeta repertoires from subjects exposed to, actively infected with, or recovered from COVID-19 were included in the dataset. The repertoires were released in a freely available public database meant as a resource for research on the immune response to SARS-CoV-2. Samples came from the ongoing ImmuneRACE study (first 160 participants) plus 1,254 subjects from 6 global collaborators. Sample metadata almost always included a de-identified subject ID, COVID-19 status, age in years and sex. HLA class I and class II types, where available, came from metadata supplied by the sample provider rather than from assay-based typing.

TCRbeta CDR3 regions were amplified from genomic DNA by means of the immunoSEQ Assay, a bias-controlled multiplex PCR. Turning to the authors' computational methods: Nucleated cell counts per sample were estimated from amplification of reference gene primers within the assay. To quantify the absolute abundance of each unique TCRbeta CDR3 rearrangement, sequence reads were collapsed and filtered. For each sample, productive Simpson clonality was calculated as the square root of Simpson's diversity index over productive rearrangements. TCRdb stores this immuneACCESS table with in-frame sequences only. Part of the clones is absent; in the studies checked, under half of the shortfall reflects unresolved V genes, and no reason is known for the rest. V, J and clone size derive from that table, while D and trimming were established from the DNA sequence. For this sample the table gives 200,000 to 250,000 clones, of which 83% were detected only once. The ten top clones hold approximately 4.8% of the sample.

Broader findings and caveats from the paper: Clinical and demographic metadata were provided uncurated, with the amount varying by source and participant.

The V gene is TRBV5-1 and the J gene is TRBJ1-3; TRBD1 is a weak D gene call, 5 bases matching. This sequence originates from a woman aged 45-60 years who had been exposed to COVID-19. The source material was PBMCs or T cells enriched from blood (not recorded which). The nucleotides read TGCGCCAGCAGCCGAACCCAGGGATCTGGAAACACCATATATTTT. Translated, this gives CASSRTQGSGNTIYF.